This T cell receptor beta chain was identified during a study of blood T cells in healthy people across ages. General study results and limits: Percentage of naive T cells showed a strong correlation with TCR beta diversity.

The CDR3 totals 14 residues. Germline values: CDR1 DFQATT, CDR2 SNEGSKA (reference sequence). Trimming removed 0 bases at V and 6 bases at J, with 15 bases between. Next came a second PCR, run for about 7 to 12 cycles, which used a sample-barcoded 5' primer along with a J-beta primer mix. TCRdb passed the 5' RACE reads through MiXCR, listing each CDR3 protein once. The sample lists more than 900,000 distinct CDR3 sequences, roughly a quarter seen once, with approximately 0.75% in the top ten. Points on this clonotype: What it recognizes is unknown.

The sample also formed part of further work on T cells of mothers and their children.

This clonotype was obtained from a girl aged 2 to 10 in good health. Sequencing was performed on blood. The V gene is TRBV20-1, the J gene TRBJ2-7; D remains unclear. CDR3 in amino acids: CSARDIPLPSEQYF. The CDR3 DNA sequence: TGCAGTGCTAGAGATATCCCCCTCCCCTCCGAGCAGTACTTC.